Listed below are T cell receptor beta chains from one sample, sequenced in a study of T-cell reconstitution after alpha-beta-depleted transplantation in children. Each CDR3 protein is one row after TCRdb ran MiXCR on the PCR reads. The sample includes approximately 350,000 distinct CDR3 sequences, roughly 15% of them seen just once. Specimen: PBMCs, mostly from graft donor cells, collected 360 days after TCRalphabeta/CD19-depleted stem cell transplant. The receptor set was obtained from a male patient aged 2-15 years who had a stem cell transplant for acute lymphoblastic leukemia, so the T cells may come from the graft donor. Both conserved end residues are part of each CDR3. A row's size may be missing; if present it is once, few, many or a size class.

few	TRBV5-8	TRBJ1-5	CASSLVGIQPQHF
-	TRBV20-1	TRBJ2-1	CSAPLRERYNEQFF
-	TRBV6-1	TRBJ2-6	CASGLRSGANVLTF
-	TRBV4-1	TRBJ2-3	CASSQVGSSTDTQYF
many	TRBV20-1	TRBJ2-3	CSARGLAGVFTDTQYF
many	TRBV6-2/TRBV6-3	TRBJ2-1	CASSYEAYEQFF
many	TRBV20-1	TRBJ2-7	CSASRGTLYEQYF
-	TRBV7-9	TRBJ2-7	CASSRGGSTYEQYF
-	TRBV10-2	TRBJ2-7	CASSGAGRSYEQYF
few	TRBV9	TRBJ2-2	CASSFSGRGAGELFF
many	TRBV6-2/TRBV6-3	TRBJ2-1	CASSYSSGAGGQQFF
few	TRBV10-3	TRBJ2-7	CAISKEGARAYEQYF
many	TRBV7-2	TRBJ2-3	CASSLVPGVTDTQYF
many	TRBV6-5	TRBJ2-2	CASMGDWANTGELFF
many	TRBV29-1	TRBJ2-7	CSVERGTGGYEQYF
-	TRBV5-1	TRBJ2-4	CASSLGGNLAKNIQYF
-	TRBV5-1	TRBJ1-1	CASSYTTWGQATEAFF
few	TRBV7-9	TRBJ1-6	CASSLESGTVNSPLHF
few	TRBV12-3/TRBV12-4	TRBJ2-7	CASSWQAYEQYF
many	TRBV28	TRBJ2-2	CASSPPGQYTGELFF
-	TRBV28	TRBJ1-1	CASSLLGMNTEAFF
many	TRBV5-1	TRBJ2-2	CASRPRITNTGELFF
few	TRBV7-9	TRBJ2-2	CASSQTGQENTGELFF
many	TRBV5-1	TRBJ2-7	CASSHQGTEPYEQYF
few	TRBV4-1	TRBJ1-1	CASSQKAASNTEAFF
few	TRBV28	TRBJ2-7	CASSLDWEGSYEQYF
few	TRBV9	TRBJ2-1	CASHKPGQGLNEQFF
few	TRBV12-3/TRBV12-4	TRBJ2-1	CASGGRSSKNEQFF
-	TRBV4-1	TRBJ2-7	CASSQKGPPYEQYF
-	TRBV29-1	TRBJ2-3	CSVAGIFTDTQYF
few	TRBV5-1	TRBJ2-1	CASSPDRTAYNEQFF
few	TRBV7-6	TRBJ2-1	CASSLEGGQALFYNEQFF
-	TRBV29-1	TRBJ1-4	CSVEWGEKLFF
many	TRBV4-3	TRBJ2-7	CASSQDVYPGQGYEQYF
few	TRBV12-3/TRBV12-4	TRBJ1-5	CASSFFATPQPQHF
few	TRBV18	TRBJ2-7	CASSPRGAYSSPYEQYF
few	TRBV5-5	TRBJ2-2	CASRLLSLTGELFF
few	TRBV11-2	TRBJ2-3	CASTQEFGKDTQYF
-	TRBV27	TRBJ2-7	CASSAGTGSYEQYF
few	TRBV20-1	TRBJ2-7	CSAEWRYEQYF
few	TRBV11-1	TRBJ2-3	CAGSGPASTDTQYF
few	TRBV20-1	TRBJ1-4	CSARETGTLDEKLFF
-	TRBV10-2	TRBJ1-4	CASRPGPRKPNEKLFF
-	TRBV4-3	TRBJ1-1	CASSLVGYTEAFF
-	TRBV6-1	TRBJ1-5	CASSEISSNQPQHF
-	TRBV5-1	TRBJ2-4	CASSESLAKNIQYF
few	TRBV6-5	TRBJ2-1	CASRQGPEQFF
few	TRBV4-3	TRBJ2-3	CASSPAMTSEADTQYF
many	TRBV12-3/TRBV12-4	TRBJ1-1	CASTPGRSNTEAFF